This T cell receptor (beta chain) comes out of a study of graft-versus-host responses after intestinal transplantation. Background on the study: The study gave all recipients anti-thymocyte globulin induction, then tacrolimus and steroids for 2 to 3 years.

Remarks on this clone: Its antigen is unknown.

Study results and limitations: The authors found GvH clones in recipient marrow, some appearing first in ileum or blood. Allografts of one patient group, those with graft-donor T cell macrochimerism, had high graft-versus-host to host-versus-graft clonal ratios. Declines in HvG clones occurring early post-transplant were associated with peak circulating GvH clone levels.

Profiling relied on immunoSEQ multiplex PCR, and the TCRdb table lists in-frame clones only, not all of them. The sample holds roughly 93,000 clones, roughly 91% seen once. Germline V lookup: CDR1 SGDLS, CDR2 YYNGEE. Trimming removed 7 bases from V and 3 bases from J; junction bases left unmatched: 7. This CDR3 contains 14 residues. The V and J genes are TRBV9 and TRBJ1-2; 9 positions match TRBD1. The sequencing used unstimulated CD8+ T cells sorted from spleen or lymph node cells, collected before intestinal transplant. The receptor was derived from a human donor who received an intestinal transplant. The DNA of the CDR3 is TGTGCCAGCGGAGGGACAGGGTATGACTATGGCTACACCTTC. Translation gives CASGGTGYDYGYTF.